The clone carrying this T cell receptor (beta chain) has a single count. The data were obtained in a study of CD4 T cells in relation to SARS-CoV-2 and coronaviruses. Germline loops: CDR1 LNHDA, CDR2 SQIVND (reference sequence). The CDR3 is 15 residues long. The ends were cut back, 4 bases at V and 2 bases at J, with 13 bases in the middle. The repertoire was sequenced with immunoSEQ multiplex PCR; TCRdb's copy has only in-frame clones and lacks some. The sample lists more than 30,000 clones; roughly 88% were seen once. The rearrangement joins TRBV19 to TRBJ2-3; TRBD2 is a possible D gene (6 bases). The sequencing sample was made of memory CD4+ T cells from PBMCs. The clonotype originates from an adult with COVID-19. The CDR3 spells CASSSPGEYTDTQYF. CDR3 nucleotide sequence: TGTGCCAGTAGTAGCCCGGGAGAGTACACAGATACGCAGTATTTT.